Following are 21 T cell receptor beta chains from one sample sequenced in a study of neurological immune-mediated disorders. Stated time point: longitudinal time-point 2. Via MiXCR, TCRdb re-called the 5' RACE reads, giving one row per CDR3 protein. The sample lists fewer than 70,000 distinct CDR3 sequences, roughly 10% occurring once. Sequencing input: PBMCs. The receptor source for this set is a man aged 25 to 40 in good health.

This clonotype has a count of ten or more. The rearrangement links TRBV12-3 or TRBV12-4 to TRBJ1-1, with unresolved D. V lost 3 bases and J 0 bases, leaving 8 bases between the germline ends. This CDR3 is 14 amino acids long. The CDR3 sequence: CASSFAVLNTEAFF. In nucleotides, the CDR3 is TGTGCCAGCAGTTTTGCAGTTTTGAACACTGAAGCTTTCTTT.

This clonotype showed up many times. V usage is TRBV5-1 and J usage is TRBJ2-2, with 7 bases aligning to TRBD2. Germline CDR1 SGHRS, CDR2 YFSETQ. CDR3 length equals 16 residues. With V trimmed by 2 bases and J by 0 bases, 4 bases remained unmatched. The DNA of the CDR3 is TGCGCCAGCAGCTTTGTGGCGGGAGCGAACACCGGGGAGCTGTTTTTT. Its translation is CASSFVAGANTGELFF.

At least ten counts were recorded for this clonotype. The CDR3 bases are TGTGCCAGCAGCTTATCGGCAGGGGGCGCAAGGAATGAGCAGTTCTTC. Translation gives CASSLSAGGARNEQFF. The chain is built from TRBV7-2 and TRBJ2-1; 8 bases are shared with TRBD1. Germline loops: CDR1 SGHTA, CDR2 FQGNSA. The V and J ends lost 2 bases and 7 bases, in that order; junction bases with no gene match: 10. The CDR3 has 16 amino acids.

This clonotype was counted ten times or more. This rearrangement joins TRBV7-9 to TRBJ2-3; TRBD2 matches at 11 bases. V shed 1 base, J shed 10 bases, and the junction held 10 bases outside the gene matches. The CDR3 extends over 16 amino acids. CDR1 SEHNR and CDR2 FQNEAQ come from the germline V gene (reference sequence). The CDR3 sequence: CASSLGLAGLPGSQYF. CDR3 nucleotides: TGTGCCAGCAGCTTAGGACTAGCGGGACTGCCCGGGTCGCAGTATTTT. Drawing the rest from reference TRBV7-9 and TRBJ2-3, the complete variable domain is DTGVSQNPRHKITKRGQNVTFRCDPISEHNRLYWYRQTLGQGPEFLTYFQNEAQLEKSRLLSDRFSAERPKGSFSTLEIQRTEQGDSAMYLCASSLGLAGLPGSQYFGPGTRLTVL.

In the case of this clonotype: One base away lies a much larger clone, so this may be a sequencing read error. V and J are TRBV5-1 and TRBJ2-5; D gene ambiguous. The CDR3 consists of 13 residues. The germline V gene has CDR1 SGHRS and CDR2 YFSETQ. In nucleotides, the CDR3 is TGCGACAGCAGCTTGGAAGGCGTTGTGACCCAGTACTTC. It translates to CDSSLEGVVTQYF.

This clonotype appeared many times. This chain connects TRBV2 to TRBJ2-7, with TRBD1 identical over 9 bases. The V gene end was trimmed by 9 bases and the J gene end by 1 base; junction bases not matched to a gene: 10. The CDR3 sequence is 15 residues long. Per the germline V gene, CDR1 is SNHLY and CDR2 is FYNNEI. DNA of the CDR3: TGTGCCAGTAATTACCGGACAGGGGTTTCCTACGAGCAGTACTTC. As protein: CASNYRTGVSYEQYF.

This clonotype has ten or more counts. This chain connects TRBV5-1 to TRBJ2-1; tentative D call: TRBD2 (6 bases). In germline, CDR1 is SGHRS, CDR2 YFSETQ. The CDR3 spans 14 residues. Trimming removed 2 bases from V and 2 bases from J, with 8 bases in between. In DNA, the CDR3 is TGCGCCAGCAGCTTAGCGGGCCCCTACAATGAGCAGTTCTTC. It codes for CASSLAGPYNEQFF.

About this clonotype itself: A much larger clone differs from this one at a single base, so this may be a read error. This chain connects TRBV20-1 to TRBJ2-7, with 14 bases identical to TRBD2. The CDR3 covers 17 residues. Germline loops: CDR1 DFQATT, CDR2 SNEGSKA (reference sequence). The CDR3 DNA reads TGCATTCTGCCGGGAAAGGGGACTAGCGGGAGATCCGGCGAGCAGTACTTC. It codes for CILPGKGTSGRSGEQYF.

This clonotype was counted many times. The V gene is TRBV7-9, the J gene TRBJ2-1; 9 nucleotides match TRBD2. The CDR3 consists of 16 residues. The V gene's germline CDR1 is SEHNR and CDR2 FQNEAQ (reference sequence). V lost 5 bases and J lost 2; bases outside the gene matches: 7. The CDR3 DNA follows: TGTGCCAGCAGCCCAGCAAGGACTAGCGCCTACAATGAGCAGTTCTTC. Translated, it gives CASSPARTSAYNEQFF.

The V and J genes are TRBV30 and TRBJ1-2; D might be TRBD1 (6 bases). The CDR3 sequence is 15 residues long. V shed 3 bases and J shed 3 bases, with 17 bases lying between them. Germline V gives CDR1 GTSNPN, CDR2 SVGIG (reference sequence). The DNA for the CDR3 is TGTGCCTGGAGATCGGGGACATTCGGCTACTATGGCTACACCTTC. Its protein product is CAWRSGTFGYYGYTF.

This clonotype was counted at least ten times. This sequence joins TRBV5-1 and TRBJ1-1; D might be TRBD1 (6 bases). V lost 7 bases and J lost 2, with 12 bases in between. Germline CDR1 SGHRS, CDR2 YFSETQ. CDR3 length equals 13 residues. CDR3 DNA: TGCGCCAGCGCCGGACAGCCAAACACTGAAGCTTTCTTT. It translates to CASAGQPNTEAFF.

The chain joins TRBV5-1 to TRBJ2-5, with D perhaps TRBD1 (6 bases). V lost 4 bases to trimming and J lost 5 bases, with 21 bases between them. This CDR3 is 16 amino acids long. Germline V gene sequence: CDR1 SGHRS, CDR2 YFSETQ. The CDR3 sequence is CASSLGPTGSRETQYF. CDR3 nucleotide sequence: TGCGCCAGCAGCCTTGGACCAACAGGGTCACGGGAGACCCAGTACTTC.

At least ten counts were recorded for this clonotype. CDR3 bases: TGTGCCAGCAGCTTAGGGGGACCGTCGAACACTGAAGCTTTCTTT. Residues: CASSLGGPSNTEAFF. The chain combines TRBV7-2 with TRBJ1-1, with D perhaps matching TRBD1 (5 bases). The CDR3 sequence is 15 residues long. Germline values: CDR1 SGHTA, CDR2 FQGNSA. V gave up 1 base and J gave up 1 base, with 10 bases separating them.

J is TRBJ2-1 and V is TRBV20-1, with no clear D. Germline CDR1 DFQATT, CDR2 SNEGSKA (reference sequence). Trimming took 8 bases from V and 0 from J, leaving 14 bases between them. The CDR3 has 14 residues. Written as DNA, the CDR3 is TGCAGTCTTTATGATGGCAGCTCCTACAATGAGCAGTTCTTC. It codes for CSLYDGSSYNEQFF.

This clonotype was found many times. J is TRBJ2-2 and V is TRBV2; TRBD2 might be the D (6 bases). This CDR3 has 14 residues. The germline V gene has CDR1 SNHLY and CDR2 FYNNEI. V lost 2 bases to trimming and J lost 3 bases, with 7 bases between them. CDR3 in amino acids: CASSEWGDTGELFF. CDR3 coding DNA: TGTGCCAGCAGTGAATGGGGGGACACCGGGGAGCTGTTTTTT.

Many counts were recorded for this clonotype. The J gene is TRBJ2-5, the V gene TRBV4-2; 9 nucleotides line up with TRBD2. CDR1 and CDR2 (germline): LGHNA, YNFKEQ. V was pared by 1 base and J by 3 bases, with 9 bases of the junction left unmatched. CDR3 length: 17 amino acids. The CDR3 DNA follows: TGTGCCAGCAGCCAAGGAGTTAGCGGGAGTGGGGAAGAGACCCAGTACTTC. The encoded protein is CASSQGVSGSGEETQYF.

This clonotype was detected many times. The rearrangement joins TRBV20-1 to TRBJ1-5; weak D call: TRBD1 (6 bases). The germline V and J ends were trimmed by 6 bases and 6 bases, with 21 bases remaining between them. Germline CDR1 is DFQATT and CDR2 is SNEGSKA (reference sequence). The CDR3 extends over 15 amino acids. The CDR3 DNA sequence: TGCAGTGCGAGCGCGGGGGGCCGGGGAAGTCAGCCCCAGCATTTT. It codes for CSASAGGRGSQPQHF.

The table lists this clonotype with many counts. The rearrangement links TRBV10-3 to TRBJ2-1; tentatively, D is TRBD1 or TRBD2 (5 bases each). CDR1 is ENHRY and CDR2 is SYGVKD in the germline V gene. Deletions cut 4 bases from V and 7 bases from J, with 11 bases between. The CDR3 covers 13 residues. The CDR3 region has the DNA TGTGCCATCAGTGTTGGGACGACGAATGAGCAGTTCTTC. Amino acids: CAISVGTTNEQFF.

This clonotype was detected ten times or more. The rearrangement uses TRBV15 and TRBJ2-5; TRBD2 matches 7 bases. Trimming cost V 3 bases and J 5 bases; bases outside gene matches: 6. CDR3 length: 14 amino acids. Germline V gives CDR1 LNHNV, CDR2 YYDKDF (reference sequence). CDR3 sequence (DNA): TGTGCCACCAGCAGCGGGGGGAGGGTGGAGACCCAGTACTTC. This encodes CATSSGGRVETQYF.

This clonotype was seen many times. The V and J genes are TRBV28 and TRBJ1-1, with D possibly TRBD1 on 5 matching bases. The germline V gene has CDR1 MDHEN and CDR2 SYDVKM. CDR3 length: 13 amino acids. V was shortened by 7 bases and J by 6 bases, with 15 bases between the two germline ends. This CDR3 is CASTPGTPPEAFF. CDR3 bases: TGTGCCAGCACCCCCGGGACGCCACCTGAAGCTTTCTTT.

This clonotype was counted at least ten times. V is TRBV20-1 and J is TRBJ2-3, with TRBD1 identical over 8 bases. This CDR3 is built from 14 residues. J gave up 4 bases and V 6 bases, and 9 bases lay outside the gene matches. Germline CDR1 reads DFQATT; CDR2 reads SNEGSKA (reference sequence). CDR3 sequence: CSAPGQGQADTQYF. DNA of the CDR3: TGCAGTGCGCCTGGACAGGGTCAGGCAGATACGCAGTATTTT.